This T cell receptor (beta chain) stems from a study of blood T cell repertoires in COVID-19. Turning to the study itself: The analysed material was cDNA or gDNA that came from T cells, B-cell-depleted T cells, or PBMCs.

Germline values: CDR1 SEHNR, CDR2 FQNEAQ (reference sequence). This CDR3 contains 15 residues. The V gene lost 1 base and the J gene lost 1 base, with 10 bases spanning the gap. Some clones are missing from TCRdb's copy, which holds only in-frame ones; the method was immunoSEQ multiplex PCR. The table records fewer than 250,000 clones, 80% to 90% of them present only once. The chain carries TRBV7-9 and TRBJ1-1; no firm D call. This receptor was identified in a man younger than 40 with acute or convalescent COVID-19. Sequencing was done on a sample of peripheral blood. CDR3 region: CASSLDARGNTEAFF. For the CDR3, the DNA is TGTGCCAGCAGCTTAGACGCCCGCGGGAACACTGAAGCTTTCTTT.